Given below is one T cell receptor (beta chain) in context. The data belong to a study of blood T cell repertoires in COVID-19. Across the whole study: The samples span acute and convalescent COVID-19 from the United States, Italy and Spain.

CDR3 length: 14 residues. With 2 bases removed from V and 6 bases from J, the gap between germline ends came to 12 bases. The germline gives CDR1 SNHLY, CDR2 FYNNEI. Authors' processing steps: From reference gene primer amplification, estimates of nucleated cell counts were derived. Using immunoSEQ multiplex PCR, the repertoire was profiled, and TCRdb retains in-frame clones only, with some absent. V, J and clone size are taken as reported in that table, and D and trimming were inferred from the DNA itself. Of about 80,000 clones listed, approximately 80% were seen once; the top ten hold over 9.5%. V and J are TRBV2 and TRBJ2-3; tentative D call: TRBD2 (5 bases). This sequence originates from a man older than 75 with acute or convalescent COVID-19. What was sequenced was peripheral blood. The CDR3 bases are TGTGCCAGCAGTGAATCCCTAGCCGGCGATACGCAGTATTTT. Protein product: CASSESLAGDTQYF.